One and the same sample provided the 14 T cell receptor beta chains below, sequenced in a study of T cell responses to AZD1222 COVID-19 vaccine. Produced via immunoSEQ multiplex PCR; TCRdb's table is partial and in-frame only. The data show some 190,000 clones, 80% to 95% seen once. The specimen was peripheral blood, collected 28 days after the second AZD1222 dose. The origin of the receptors is an adult who received the AZD1222 COVID-19 vaccine.

V and J are TRBV29-1 and TRBJ2-3; no clear D. Germline values: CDR1 SQVTM, CDR2 ANQGSEA. V gave up 4 bases and J gave up 2 bases, with 10 bases separating them. The CDR3 loop spans 13 amino acids. CDR3 DNA sequence: TGCAGCGTTGGTGGGGTGATCACAGATACGCAGTATTTT. It yields the protein CSVGGVITDTQYF.

In its sample, this clone was seen once. The chain joins TRBV11-2 to TRBJ1-4; tentative D call: TRBD1 (6 bases). The CDR3 totals 14 residues. In germline, CDR1 is SGHAT, CDR2 FQNNGV. The V and J ends lost 3 bases and 7 bases respectively, with 12 bases between them. Here the CDR3 DNA reads TGTGCCAGCAGCTTTGGGGGGGCTTCTGAAAAACTGTTTTTT. Translating it yields CASSFGGASEKLFF.

The CDR3 DNA reads as TGTGCCAGAGGACAGGGTTTAGGCGAGCAGTACTTC. Translating it yields CARGQGLGEQYF. The chain uses TRBV2 and TRBJ2-7; 8 bases agree with TRBD1. The CDR3 runs 12 residues. V lost 9 bases, J lost 6 bases, and 7 bases stayed unmatched. Germline values: CDR1 SNHLY, CDR2 FYNNEI.

This chain uses TRBV12-2 with TRBJ1-2. TRBV12-2 is termed a pseudogene. CDR3 length equals 15 residues. In DNA form, the CDR3 reads TGTGCAAGTCGCTCCCGTCGGACCGGCGTATATGGCTACACCTTC. As protein: CASRSRRTGVYGYTF.

V usage is TRBV14 and J usage is TRBJ2-5, with 9 positions matching TRBD2. V dropped 1 base and J dropped 0; count of bases not matched to a gene: 9. This CDR3 is 18 amino acids long. From germline, CDR1 is SGHDN and CDR2 FVKESK. CDR3 DNA sequence: TGTGCCAGCAGCCAAGGGCGATTGGCGGGAGGGTACCAAGAGACCCAGTACTTC. This sequence encodes CASSQGRLAGGYQETQYF.

The V and J genes are TRBV23-1 and TRBJ2-7; D is unclear. TRBV23-1 is an ORF, and what it does is uncertain. CDR3 length: 15 amino acids. Trimming removed 0 bases from V and 3 bases from J, with 12 bases in between. The CDR3 reads CASSQSDGQNYEQYF. In nucleotides, the CDR3 is TGCGCCAGCAGTCAATCGGACGGGCAGAACTACGAGCAGTACTTC.

The genes are TRBV4-2 and TRBJ1-5, with D unclear. Germline CDR1 is LGHNA and CDR2 is YNFKEQ. The CDR3 spans 15 residues. V dropped 0 bases and J dropped 6 bases, with 12 bases sitting between them. CDR3 sequence (DNA): TGTGCCAGCAGCCAAGAGGGGAAGGGCGTTCAGCCCCAGCATTTT. This codes for CASSQEGKGVQPQHF.

V and J are TRBV27 and TRBJ2-7; no definite D call. The germline V gene encodes CDR1 MNHEY and CDR2 SMNVEV (reference sequence). V was shortened by 8 bases and J by 5 bases, with 16 bases between the two germline ends. CDR3 length: 13 amino acids. In nucleotides, the CDR3 is TGTGCCAGCTCCCGCGGTTTTGAGGACGAGCAGTACTTC. Translating it yields CASSRGFEDEQYF.

The chain uses TRBV10-3 and TRBJ2-5; either TRBD1 or TRBD2 may fit D (5 bases each). V shed 2 bases and J shed 5 bases, with 15 bases lying between them. Germline assignment: CDR1 ENHRY and CDR2 SYGVKD. The CDR3 loop spans 15 amino acids. The CDR3 loop is CAISEPGTIRETQYF. The CDR3 DNA follows: TGTGCCATCAGTGAGCCCGGGACGATAAGGGAGACCCAGTACTTC.

The V and J genes are TRBV28 and TRBJ2-7; a weak D match, TRBD2 (6 bases). The CDR3 is made up of 13 amino acids. Germline CDR1 is MDHEN and CDR2 is SYDVKM. V was trimmed by 5 bases and J by 9 bases, leaving 17 bases between them. This CDR3 reads CASSEGTVSGQYF. The DNA for the CDR3 is TGTGCCAGCAGTGAAGGGACTGTTTCCGGGCAGTACTTC.

Concerning this clone itself: At one end, the junction sequence differs from germline, possibly due to a read error. This chain links TRBV25-1 with TRBJ1-4, with 7 bases matching TRBD1. Germline V gives CDR1 MGHDK, CDR2 SYGVNS. The CDR3 extends over 17 amino acids. CDR3 sequence: CASSESQHRGENEKLFF. DNA for the CDR3: TGTGCCAGCAGTGAATCCCAACACAGGGGCGAGAATGAAAAGCTGTTTTTT.

This chain connects TRBV27 to TRBJ2-7; 9 nucleotides agree with TRBD2. J was trimmed by 3 bases and V by 1 base; bases with no gene match: 10. CDR1 is MNHEY and CDR2 is SMNVEV in the germline V gene (reference sequence). This CDR3 is built from 17 residues. The CDR3 region is CASSLYGGRGNNYEQYF. CDR3 bases: TGTGCCAGCAGTTTATATGGCGGGAGGGGGAATAACTACGAGCAGTACTTC.

The rearrangement uses TRBV5-4 and TRBJ2-1, with unresolved D. V gave up 5 bases and J gave up 4 bases, with 13 bases separating them. Looked up from germline, CDR1 is SGHNT and CDR2 is YYREEE (reference sequence). The CDR3 is 14 amino acids. For the CDR3, the DNA is TGTGCCAGCAGTGGACCCTCGGAGTACAATGAGCAGTTCTTC. Translating gives CASSGPSEYNEQFF.

This clone appeared a single time. The chain is built from TRBV4-1 and TRBJ2-3; TRBD2 matches at 10 bases. The CDR3 spans 15 residues. Germline V gene lookup returns CDR1 MGHRA and CDR2 YSYEKL. V lost 1 base to trimming and J lost 6 bases; unmatched junction nucleotides: 4. The chain's CDR3 is CASSQGLAGVDTQYF. CDR3 bases: TGCGCCAGCAGCCAAGGGCTAGCGGGAGTTGATACGCAGTATTTT.